The present T cell receptor (beta chain) was sequenced within a study of blood T cell repertoires in COVID-19. Study in general: COVID-19 samples from acute and convalescent phases originated in the United States, Italy and Spain.

In the original processing: Reference gene primer amplification yielded estimated nucleated cell counts. Sequencing used immunoSEQ multiplex PCR; TCRdb keeps in-frame clones, though not all of them. V and J calls and clone size are those listed in that table; D and trimming were worked out from the DNA. The data contain just over 250,000 clones, more than 85% of them singletons. The CDR3 length is 15 residues. The trim removed 0 bases at V and 10 bases at J, leaving 1 base unmatched. CDR1 MNHEY and CDR2 SVGEGT come from the germline V gene. The chain has TRBV6-2 or TRBV6-3 and TRBJ1-6; the match to TRBD1 covers 12 bases. The sequencing sample was made of peripheral blood. The TCR originated in a person under 30 with COVID-19, enrolled during active disease. The CDR3 region has the DNA TGTGCCAGCAGTTACTCCGGGACAGGGGGCTCACCCCTCCACTTT. It codes for CASSYSGTGGSPLHF.